This TCR beta chain stems from a study of blood T cell repertoires in COVID-19. V lost 6 bases, J lost 2 bases, and 11 bases lay in between. The germline gives CDR1 MNHEY, CDR2 SMNVEV (reference sequence). The CDR3 has 14 residues. In the source study's methods: Reference gene primer amplification yielded estimated nucleated cell counts. Sequencing used immunoSEQ multiplex PCR; TCRdb keeps in-frame clones, though not all of them. The V and J calls and clone size were taken over from that table, and D and trimming were inferred from the DNA. The sample has some 700,000 clones, over 80% seen once. The origin of this receptor is a woman younger than 30 with acute or convalescent COVID-19. The chain has TRBV27 and TRBJ2-1; possible D gene TRBD1, 6 bases. The specimen was peripheral blood. CDR3 bases: TGTGCCAGCAGAATAACAGGGACCTACAATGAGCAGTTCTTC. It is translated as CASRITGTYNEQFF.